Listed below are T cell receptor beta chains from one sample, sequenced in a study of T-cell memory formation after mild COVID-19. One entry per CDR3 protein results from TCRdb running MiXCR on the 5' RACE reads. The sample records about 290,000 distinct CDR3 sequences, about 15% being singletons. The sequenced material came from PBMCs or a T cell subset sorted from them (not recorded which). The receptors originated from a young man who had mild COVID-19 (a few samples of this study predate the infection). Cell type and time point are not known. Both conserved end residues are part of each CDR3. D genes are given only for firm matches. The size field is filled for only some rows; it gives once, few, many or a size class.

V	size	J	D	DNA	CDR3
TRBV7-9	few	TRBJ2-1	-	TGTGCCAGCAGCCCCCGGGGTGAGCAGTTCTTC	CASSPRGEQFF
TRBV12-3/TRBV12-4	many	TRBJ2-6	TRBD1	TGTGCCAGCAGTTTAGTGAACAACAGGGGGCGACGTGGGGCCAACGTCCTGACTTTC	CASSLVNNRGRRGANVLTF
TRBV7-7	-	TRBJ2-7	TRBD1	TGTGCCAGCAGCGCTGACAGGGGGCCCTCCTACGAGCAGTACTTC	CASSADRGPSYEQYF
TRBV5-5	many	TRBJ2-3	TRBD1	TGTGCCAGCAGCTACCCCCCGGGACAGGGGTCAGATACGCAGTATTTT	CASSYPPGQGSDTQYF
TRBV12-3/TRBV12-4	-	TRBJ2-7	TRBD1	TGTGCCAGCAGGGCCACAGGGGTGTCCTACGAGCAGTACTTC	CASRATGVSYEQYF
TRBV7-6	many	TRBJ1-2	-	TGTGCCAGCAGCTCCACTGGGGGTGGTGGCTACACCTTC	CASSSTGGGGYTF
TRBV5-5	many	TRBJ1-1	-	TGTGCCAGCAGCTTGGAGGTCACTGAAGCTTTCTTT	CASSLEVTEAFF
TRBV7-9	-	TRBJ2-5	TRBD1	TGTGCCAGCAGCTTTAGGACAGGCCGGACTCAAGAGACCCAGTACTTC	CASSFRTGRTQETQYF
TRBV6-5	few	TRBJ2-7	-	TGTGCCAGCAGTTACGGTCACAGCCTCTCCTACGAGCAGTACTTC	CASSYGHSLSYEQYF
TRBV7-2	-	TRBJ2-5	TRBD1	TGTGCCAGCAGCCCCCAAACAGGGGGCGGACAGAACTTC	CASSPQTGGGQNF
TRBV29-1	-	TRBJ2-5	-	TGCAGCGTTGGGGGGCCCGGAGAGACCCAGTACTTC	CSVGGPGETQYF
TRBV5-1	few	TRBJ1-1	TRBD1	TGCGCCAGCAGCTGGAAGGGACAGGGTGGGAACACTGAAGCTTTCTTT	CASSWKGQGGNTEAFF
TRBV14	-	TRBJ2-1	-	TGTGCCAGCAGCCAAGTTCAGGGAAGCATCCCTCTTTTGAATGAGCAGTTCTTC	CASSQVQGSIPLLNEQFF
TRBV9	-	TRBJ1-1	-	TGTGCCAGCAGCGCGGGAGGGGCGGGTGAAGCTTTCTTT	CASSAGGAGEAFF